The 15 T cell receptor beta chains in this list originate from one sample, sequenced in a study of long-term antiretroviral therapy in people with HIV. The immunoSEQ assay was v3.0, run at survey level. Here immunoSEQ multiplex PCR was the method, and the copy in TCRdb shows in-frame clones only, minus some. The sample lists roughly 25,000 clones, 75% to 90% occurring once. The source was unsorted PBMCs, collected 2.3 years after starting antiretroviral therapy. These receptors all come from a man aged 35 to 55 with HIV.

This clone was counted between two and nine times. The V and J genes are TRBV11-3 and TRBJ2-7; TRBD1 matches at 12 bases. This CDR3 is built from 15 residues. From germline, CDR1 is SGHNT and CDR2 YENEEA. V shed 0 bases, J shed 4 bases, and the junction held 1 base outside the gene matches. CDR3 in DNA: TGTGCCAGCAGCTTAGAGGGACAGGGGGCGTACGAGCAGTACTTC. Translated: CASSLEGQGAYEQYF.

V is TRBV27 and J is TRBJ2-7; TRBD2 matches at 13 bases. V lost 6 bases and J lost 3; bases outside the gene matches: 8. Germline V gene data show CDR1 as MNHEY and CDR2 as SMNVEV (reference sequence). The CDR3 covers 16 residues. Here the CDR3 DNA reads TGTGCCAGCAGGCCTCGAGGACTAGCGGGGGACTACGAGCAGTACTTC. Protein sequence: CASRPRGLAGDYEQYF.

The chain is built from TRBV5-1 and TRBJ2-7, with D possibly matching TRBD1 (6 bases). The germline V and J ends were trimmed by 0 bases and 3 bases, with 16 bases remaining between them. Germline V gene data show CDR1 as SGHRS and CDR2 as YFSETQ. The CDR3 covers 16 residues. In nucleotides, the CDR3 is TGCGCCAGCAGCTTGGCTTCCGGGACAATCAGCTACGAGCAGTACTTC. Its translation is CASSLASGTISYEQYF.

The rearrangement uses TRBV19 and TRBJ1-6, with D possibly TRBD1 on 5 matching bases. The CDR3 sequence is 16 residues long. CDR1 is LNHDA and CDR2 is SQIVND in the germline V gene (reference sequence). Trimming took off 7 bases at V and 5 bases at J, with 18 bases between the two ends. The CDR3 DNA reads TGTGCCAGTACCGCGGAGGGCAGGGTCCATAATTCACCCCTCCACTTT. Translated: CASTAEGRVHNSPLHF.

V gene TRBV2 combines with J gene TRBJ1-6; tentatively, D is TRBD1 (6 bases). Germline V gene data show CDR1 as SNHLY and CDR2 as FYNNEI. Trimming removed 10 bases from V and 6 bases from J, with 13 bases in between. The length of the CDR3 is 13 residues. The CDR3 bases are TGTGCCACCCGACAGGAGGTTAATTCACCCCTCCACTTT. It encodes CATRQEVNSPLHF.

V usage is TRBV6-1 and J usage is TRBJ1-5; D remains ambiguous. V lost 3 bases and J lost 5, with 20 bases in between. Germline V gene sequence: CDR1 MNHNS, CDR2 SASEGT. The CDR3 length is 17 residues. The CDR3 region is CASSDYGPREPYQPQHF. The CDR3 bases are TGTGCCAGCAGTGATTATGGACCCAGAGAACCTTATCAGCCCCAGCATTTT.

As concerns this clone: One end of the junction does not line up with germline, which may come from a read error. The chain recombines TRBV6-6 with TRBJ1-2; 7 bases line up with TRBD1. Germline CDR1 MNHNY, CDR2 SVGAGI (reference sequence). This CDR3 is 11 amino acids long. The CDR3 DNA reads as TGTGCCAGCAGTTACCGGGGGACAGCCAACTTC. Protein sequence: CASSYRGTANF.

The CDR3 DNA reads TGTGCCAGCAGCTTAGGCAACAACAGGGACTTGGACAATGAGCAGTTCTTC. This translates into CASSLGNNRDLDNEQFF. The chain joins TRBV7-8 to TRBJ2-1; TRBD1 or TRBD2 may be the D gene (6 bases each). This CDR3 comprises 17 residues. V shed 1 base and J shed 5 bases, with 18 bases lying between them. Germline lookup yields CDR1 SGHVS and CDR2 FQNEAQ.

The chain uses TRBV7-8 and TRBJ2-7, with 7 nucleotides matching TRBD1. In germline, CDR1 is SGHVS, CDR2 FQNEAQ. With V trimmed by 6 bases and J by 4 bases, 6 bases remained unmatched. The length of the CDR3 is 13 residues. Here the CDR3 reads CASSFGQEYEQYF. The DNA of the CDR3 is TGTGCCAGCAGTTTCGGACAGGAATACGAGCAGTACTTC.

The V gene is TRBV27, the J gene TRBJ2-1; D unclear. The CDR3 is made up of 14 amino acids. Between the trimmed V and J ends, which lost 1 base and 8 bases, there was a span of 12 bases. Germline V lookup: CDR1 MNHEY, CDR2 SMNVEV (reference sequence). The CDR3 here is CASSLYIPSDEQFF. CDR3 nucleotides: TGTGCCAGCAGTTTATACATCCCCAGCGATGAGCAGTTCTTC.

The rearrangement uses TRBV2 and TRBJ2-1, with 12 bases that match TRBD2. J was trimmed by 4 bases and V by 2 bases; bases with no gene match: 9. The CDR3 is made up of 18 amino acids. Germline CDR1 SNHLY, CDR2 FYNNEI. The CDR3 here is CASSERLAGGPVYNEQFF. For the CDR3, the DNA is TGTGCCAGCAGTGAACGCCTAGCGGGAGGGCCGGTATACAATGAGCAGTTCTTC.

J is TRBJ2-2 and V is TRBV6-6; D gene ambiguous. CDR3 length equals 13 residues. Trimming stripped 6 bases from V and 6 bases from J, with 11 bases between. The germline V gene encodes CDR1 MNHNY and CDR2 SVGAGI (reference sequence). The CDR3 is CASSLRGSGELFF. DNA of the CDR3: TGTGCCAGCAGCCTCCGAGGCTCCGGGGAGCTGTTTTTT.

The chain uses TRBV14 and TRBJ2-7; 9 nucleotides align to TRBD2. The germline V gene has CDR1 SGHDN and CDR2 FVKESK. Trimming removed 4 bases from V and 3 bases from J; junction bases left unmatched: 10. This CDR3 region has 16 residues. Here the CDR3 DNA reads TGTGCCAGCAGCCTTTTTCAAGCGGGGGGTGACTACGAGCAGTACTTC. Protein: CASSLFQAGGDYEQYF.

This chain uses TRBV28 with TRBJ2-7; D unclear. Trimming left V 0 bases short and J 7 bases short, with 22 bases between. This CDR3 region has 17 residues. In germline, CDR1 is MDHEN, CDR2 SYDVKM. DNA of the CDR3: TGTGCCAGCAGTTTATGGGGGATTCAGGACGGCACTAAAGAGCAGTACTTC. Translating it yields CASSLWGIQDGTKEQYF.

The chain employs TRBV10-1 and TRBJ1-1, with TRBD1 as a possible D gene (5 bases). CDR3 size: 16 residues. Per the germline V gene, CDR1 is WNHNN and CDR2 is SYGVQD (reference sequence). The V and J ends lost 2 bases and 1 base respectively, with 14 bases between them. CDR3 DNA: TGCGCCAGCAGTGAGACGCCAGGGTGGGAGAACACTGAAGCTTTCTTT. This gives the protein CASSETPGWENTEAFF.